This T cell receptor (beta chain) originates from a study of OX40 agonist ivuxolimab in advanced cancers. The data were produced by immunoSEQ multiplex PCR, yet TCRdb's version contains in-frame clones alone and is incomplete. The data show about 50,000 clones, around four fifths seen once. This CDR3 is 14 amino acids long. V lost 0 bases and J 7 bases, leaving 12 bases between the germline ends. Looked up from germline, CDR1 is LGHNA and CDR2 is YSLEER. V is TRBV4-3 and J is TRBJ1-1; D not certain. The sample consisted of CD4+ or CD8+ T cells sorted from blood, taken in a trial of the OX40 agonist ivuxolimab. The sequence derives from an adult with an advanced solid tumor such as melanoma, head and neck, liver or kidney cancer. As DNA, the CDR3 is TGCGCCAGCAGCCAAGAAGCGTGGGAGGGTGAAGCTTTCTTT. Amino acids: CASSQEAWEGEAFF.